The 27 T cell receptor beta chains below come from one sample, sequenced in a study of cytomegalovirus exposure and HLA in healthy donors. 60 Vbeta and 13 Jbeta primers were used in PCR. Here immunoSEQ multiplex PCR was the method, and the copy in TCRdb shows in-frame clones only, minus some. The table has approximately 120,000 clones, about 76% seen once. The source material was PBMCs. These receptors were taken from a woman aged 55-70 years in good health and CMV-seropositive.

The chain uses TRBV13 and TRBJ2-3, with D possibly matching TRBD1 (5 bases). This CDR3 has 14 residues. V lost 4 bases to trimming and J lost 1 base, with 9 bases between them. Looked up from germline, CDR1 is PRHDT and CDR2 is FYEKMQ (reference sequence). The CDR3 protein is CASSSSQGTDTQYF. CDR3 DNA: TGTGCCAGCAGCTCGTCACAGGGCACAGATACGCAGTATTTT.

The J gene is TRBJ1-1, the V gene TRBV14; D is unclear. The V gene's germline CDR1 is SGHDN and CDR2 FVKESK. Trimming left V 1 base short and J 7 bases short, with 13 bases between. The CDR3 is 14 residues long. The CDR3 sequence is CASSQGLVNGEAFF. CDR3 nucleotides: TGTGCCAGCAGCCAAGGATTGGTCAACGGTGAAGCTTTCTTT.

This rearrangement joins TRBV7-3 to TRBJ2-1, with 14 nucleotides matching TRBD2. The CDR3 covers 19 residues. Germline assignment: CDR1 SGHTA and CDR2 FQGTGA. V was pared by 5 bases and J by 4 bases, with 13 bases of the junction left unmatched. As DNA, the CDR3 is TGTGCCAGCAGCCCCTTAGGACTAGCGGGGGGCGGGATTTACAATGAGCAGTTCTTC. Translation gives CASSPLGLAGGGIYNEQFF.

V is TRBV7-2 and J is TRBJ1-1, with D tentatively TRBD1 (6 bases). The germline V gene encodes CDR1 SGHTA and CDR2 FQGNSA. The CDR3 consists of 14 residues. Trimming removed 3 bases from V and 5 bases from J, with 13 bases in between. The CDR3 region has the DNA TGTGCCAGCAGCTTTCAGGGGTCGGGGACTGAAGCTTTCTTT. It translates to CASSFQGSGTEAFF. The full variable domain, rest sourced from reference TRBV7-2 and TRBJ1-1, is GAGVSQSPSNKVTEKGKDVELRCDPISGHTALYWYRQSLGQGLEFLIYFQGNSAPDKSGLPSDRFSAERTGGSVSTLTIQRTQQEDSAVYLCASSFQGSGTEAFFGQGTRLTVV.

The rearrangement uses TRBV29-1 and TRBJ2-7; unclear D gene. Trimming took off 6 bases at V and 5 bases at J, with 11 bases between the two ends. Germline V gene data show CDR1 as SQVTM and CDR2 as ANQGSEA. This CDR3 comprises 11 residues. The CDR3, as DNA: TGCAGCGTCCGAGAGGTAAACGAGCAGTACTTC. This sequence encodes CSVREVNEQYF.

On this clone: A read error may produce the germline difference seen at one junction end. The CDR3 here is CSSSLGRGSSYNEQFF. The CDR3 coding sequence is TGTTCCAGCAGCTTAGGTCGGGGGAGCTCCTACAATGAGCAGTTCTTC. The chain has TRBV7-9 and TRBJ2-1; a possible D gene is TRBD2 (6 bases). The CDR3 runs 16 residues. Germline V gives CDR1 SEHNR, CDR2 FQNEAQ (reference sequence).

This clone appeared a few times. The chain recombines TRBV7-2 with TRBJ1-3, with a tentative D call TRBD1 (5 bases). This CDR3 comprises 17 residues. V shed 5 bases and J shed 4 bases, with 21 bases lying between them. Germline V CDR1 and CDR2: SGHTA, FQGNSA. Written as DNA, the CDR3 is TGTGCCAGCAGCCGCCGTTGGGAAGGGGCCGCGGGAAACACCATATATTTT. This codes for CASSRRWEGAAGNTIYF.

The table lists this clone with a few counts. The chain carries TRBV5-6 and TRBJ1-1, with 7 bases that match TRBD1. V gave up 0 bases and J gave up 8 bases; unmatched junction bases: 1. The CDR3 sequence is 12 residues long. Germline loops: CDR1 SGHDT, CDR2 YYEEEE. In DNA, the CDR3 is TGTGCCAGCAGCTTGGTGACAGGGGAAGCTTTCTTT. This translates into CASSLVTGEAFF. Drawing the rest from reference TRBV5-6 and TRBJ1-1, the complete variable domain is DAGVTQSPTHLIKTRGQQVTLRCSPKSGHDTVSWYQQALGQGPQFIFQYYEEEERQRGNFPDRFSGHQFPNYSSELNVNALLLGDSALYLCASSLVTGEAFFGQGTRLTVV.

The rearrangement uses TRBV4-3 and TRBJ2-3; 13 bases align to TRBD2. J lost 10 bases, V lost 1 base, and 5 bases had no gene match. The CDR3 spans 15 residues. In germline, CDR1 is LGHNA, CDR2 YSLEER. The CDR3 DNA reads as TGCGCCAGCAGCCAAGCTCGGACTAGCGGGGGCGCGCAGTATTTT. It is translated as CASSQARTSGGAQYF.

V gene TRBV10-3 combines with J gene TRBJ1-2; TRBD1 matches 8 bases. CDR1 is ENHRY, CDR2 SYGVKD, per germline. V was pared by 3 bases and J by 3 bases, with 6 bases of the junction left unmatched. The length of the CDR3 is 15 residues. CDR3 sequence: CAISDNGQGYYGYTF. In DNA form, the CDR3 reads TGTGCCATCAGTGATAACGGACAGGGCTACTATGGCTACACCTTC.

The rearrangement links TRBV6-5 to TRBJ1-1; TRBD1 agrees at 9 bases. This CDR3 region has 13 residues. Per the germline V gene, CDR1 is MNHEY and CDR2 is SVGAGI. V trimming: 6 bases; J trimming: 4 bases; junction bases outside the gene matches: 3. The CDR3 spells CASRGTGITEAFF. CDR3 coding DNA: TGTGCCAGCAGAGGGACAGGGATCACTGAAGCTTTCTTT.

V is TRBV5-1 and J is TRBJ2-5; 9 nucleotides match TRBD1. CDR1 and CDR2 from the germline V gene are SGHRS and YFSETQ. V shed 3 bases and J 5 bases; nucleotides not matched to a gene: 23. The CDR3 extends over 20 amino acids. CDR3 in amino acids: CASSSWGRSGTGLAGETQYF. The CDR3 DNA reads as TGCGCCAGCAGCTCCTGGGGGCGATCCGGGACAGGGTTGGCGGGGGAGACCCAGTACTTC.

The chain joins TRBV5-1 to TRBJ2-2, with 12 positions matching TRBD2. The length of the CDR3 is 17 residues. V trimming: 4 bases; J trimming: 2 bases; junction bases outside the gene matches: 6. Germline-derived CDR1 and CDR2 are SGHRS and YFSETQ. The CDR3 reads CASSRLAGVTNTGELFF. Written as DNA, the CDR3 is TGCGCCAGCAGCCGACTAGCGGGGGTGACAAACACCGGGGAGCTGTTTTTT.

This clone was observed a handful of times. The chain links TRBV4-3 to TRBJ2-1; 8 nucleotides line up with TRBD2. J was trimmed by 3 bases and V by 0 bases; bases with no gene match: 7. The germline gives CDR1 LGHNA, CDR2 YSLEER. The CDR3 is 17 residues long. The CDR3 is CASSQDLTSGGYNEQFF. CDR3 coding DNA: TGCGCCAGCAGCCAAGATCTGACCAGCGGGGGCTACAATGAGCAGTTCTTC.

The J gene is TRBJ2-1, the V gene TRBV5-1, with 10 bases fitting TRBD2. Germline lookup yields CDR1 SGHRS and CDR2 YFSETQ. The CDR3 consists of 17 residues. V shed 2 bases, J shed 6 bases, and the junction held 11 bases outside the gene matches. CDR3 amino acids: CASSFTSGASTRNEQFF. CDR3 nucleotide sequence: TGCGCCAGCAGCTTTACTAGCGGGGCATCCACTCGCAATGAGCAGTTCTTC.

J is TRBJ1-1 and V is TRBV9; 7 bases align to TRBD1. The CDR3 is made up of 15 amino acids. Germline-derived CDR1 and CDR2 are SGDLS and YYNGEE. After removal of 4 bases from V and 0 bases from J, the junction contained 6 bases not matched to a gene. The CDR3 DNA sequence: TGTGCCAGCAGCTTCGGGACAGCCGTGAACACTGAAGCTTTCTTT. Translation: CASSFGTAVNTEAFF.

This rearrangement joins TRBV19 to TRBJ1-2, with 7 bases fitting TRBD1. This CDR3 comprises 13 residues. Germline V gene data show CDR1 as LNHDA and CDR2 as SQIVND (reference sequence). Germline trimming cut 6 bases from V and 7 bases from J; bases unmatched to any gene: 8. CDR3 sequence (DNA): TGTGCCAGTAGCCGACAGGGAGCTGGTGGCTACACCTTC. It translates to CASSRQGAGGYTF.

The chain carries TRBV6-6 and TRBJ1-5; D possibly corresponds to TRBD1 (5 bases). This CDR3 contains 15 residues. Looked up from germline, CDR1 is MNHNY and CDR2 is SVGAGI (reference sequence). V lost 6 bases and J 0 bases, leaving 12 bases between the germline ends. In DNA form, the CDR3 reads TGTGCCAGCAGCCCCGACAGTTATAGCAATCAGCCCCAGCATTTT. It translates to CASSPDSYSNQPQHF.

V is TRBV10-3 and J is TRBJ1-4; D ambiguous. Trimming took off 2 bases at V and 1 base at J, with 5 bases between the two ends. Germline CDR1 is ENHRY and CDR2 is SYGVKD. There are 14 residues in the CDR3. CDR3 nucleotides: TGTGCCATCAGTGAGGGCGGAACTAATGAAAAACTGTTTTTT. This sequence encodes CAISEGGTNEKLFF.

The J gene is TRBJ2-1, the V gene TRBV7-2; 8 bases line up with TRBD2. Germline lookup yields CDR1 SGHTA and CDR2 FQGNSA. The CDR3 spans 16 residues. With 5 bases clipped from V and 10 bases from J, the junction kept 16 bases outside the gene matches. CDR3 loop: CASSRGGSGGPTEQFF. The CDR3 DNA follows: TGTGCCAGCAGCCGGGGGGGAAGCGGGGGACCCACGGAGCAGTTCTTC.

This chain joins TRBV2 and TRBJ1-5; D gene uncertain. Germline V gene sequence: CDR1 SNHLY, CDR2 FYNNEI. Trimming left V 6 bases short and J 6 bases short, with 9 bases between. The CDR3 totals 12 residues. The CDR3 DNA is TGTGCCAGCAGGGAGACGGGTCAGCCCCAGCATTTT. This encodes CASRETGQPQHF.

The CDR3 protein is CASSPGPGGSYEQYF. The CDR3 DNA follows: TGTGCCAGTAGTCCCGGACCAGGGGGGTCCTACGAGCAGTACTTC. This chain links TRBV19 with TRBJ2-7, with D tentatively TRBD1 (7 bases). Trimming cost V 5 bases and J 1 base, with 15 bases left between them. From germline, CDR1 is LNHDA and CDR2 SQIVND (reference sequence). CDR3 length: 15 residues.

The chain employs TRBV19 and TRBJ2-2; TRBD2 might be the D (6 bases). The CDR3 has 15 amino acids. Trimming cost V 3 bases and J 1 base, with 9 bases left between them. Germline V gives CDR1 LNHDA, CDR2 SQIVND (reference sequence). CDR3 residues: CASSIFGRNTGELFF. Written as DNA, the CDR3 is TGTGCCAGTAGTATTTTCGGGAGGAACACCGGGGAGCTGTTTTTT.

V gene TRBV18 combines with J gene TRBJ1-1; D uncertain. The CDR3 sequence is 14 residues long. Germline V gene sequence: CDR1 KGHSH, CDR2 LQKENI. Trimming shortened V by 4 bases and J by 2 bases, and 11 bases separated the two germline ends. For the CDR3, the DNA is TGTGCCAGCTCACTTTTTCAGGAAAACACTGAAGCTTTCTTT. It translates to CASSLFQENTEAFF.

The CDR3 DNA is TGCGCCAGCAGCCAAGATTGGGCTAGCGGGCTGACAGGCACAGATACGCAGTATTTT. Translated: CASSQDWASGLTGTDTQYF. This chain uses TRBV4-3 with TRBJ2-3, with 8 bases fitting TRBD2. CDR3 length: 19 amino acids. Germline V lookup: CDR1 LGHNA, CDR2 YSLEER. Losses at the gene ends were 0 bases for V and 1 base for J; bases not matched to a gene: 12.

The chain employs TRBV19 and TRBJ1-2, with a possible D match to TRBD1 (5 bases). CDR1 is LNHDA and CDR2 is SQIVND in the germline V gene (reference sequence). V was pared by 5 bases and J by 7 bases, with 14 bases between. This CDR3 is built from 13 residues. CDR3 loop: CASSPQGATGYTF. The CDR3 coding sequence is TGTGCCAGTAGTCCCCAGGGTGCGACTGGCTACACCTTC.

The CDR3 loop reads CASSMGPRQDGTDTQYF. The CDR3 bases are TGTGCCAGTAGTATGGGCCCAAGACAGGACGGGACAGATACGCAGTATTTT. The chain employs TRBV19 and TRBJ2-3, with D perhaps TRBD1 (6 bases). The CDR3 has 17 amino acids. Deletions cut 3 bases from V and 3 bases from J, with 19 bases between. CDR1 and CDR2 from the germline V gene are LNHDA and SQIVND (reference sequence). The entire variable domain, with the rest obtained from reference TRBV19 and TRBJ2-3, is as follows: DGGITQSPKYLFRKEGQNVTLSCEQNLNHDAMYWYRQDPGQGLRLIYYSQIVNDFQKGDIAEGYSVSREKKESFPLTVTSAQKNPTAFYLCASSMGPRQDGTDTQYFGPGTRLTVL.